This T cell receptor (beta chain) stems from a study of cytotoxic CD8 clonotypes in ibrutinib-treated CLL (dated by TCRdb to about 2021). In the study overall: The cohort had over ten relapsed/refractory and 15 treatment-naive patients; some 17 were IGHV unmutated. Responses were partial in roughly 24 patients and complete in 2; after median roughly 69 months follow-up, some 15 stayed in remission and 12 progressed. Response samples were obtained after a median of 12 months of treatment, with a range of about 6 to 36 months. An average of about 260,000 productive templates and roughly 94,000 productive rearrangements was obtained per sample. Of the roughly 79 people in the trial, approximately 26 had longitudinal samples available. Cryopreserved peripheral blood mononuclear cells were obtained before treatment, at response, and at either sustained remission or disease progression. All remission and progressive disease samples were collected while patients were still receiving ibrutinib. Beyond this particular receptor, the publication reports: Public clonotypes were rare and either shrank or stayed stable during treatment, and the rise in clonality at ibrutinib response reflected expansion of private clonotypes. Lymph node repertoires were not examined, and the timing of sampling was not matched between patients in sustained remission and those whose disease progressed. Baseline clonality was found to be higher than that of age-matched healthy donors and was strongly correlated with circulating CD8+ T-cell counts. Clonality increased at ibrutinib response, stayed stable in sustained remission, and fell back toward baseline at progression.

Germline trimming amounts to 3 bases on V and 4 bases on J, with 4 as the count of junction bases outside the gene matches. Reading from cysteine to phenylalanine, the CDR3 counts 14 amino acids. Only the CDR3 region is kept as DNA, spanning 42 bases read in frame from base 1. For CDR1 and CDR2, the germline V gene lists KGHSH and LQKENI. The time point label, as the study defines it: roughly 25 months on ibrutinib. For TCR beta library preparation, roughly 2.1 micrograms of genomic DNA were isolated from cryopreserved PBMCs. Longitudinal blood samples from CLL patients on ibrutinib monotherapy were analyzed using high-throughput TCR beta sequencing. Patients were enrolled in a phase 2 open-label single-center ibrutinib monotherapy trial. On a MiSeq, deep resolution sequencing aimed for a depth between 1 in 1 million and 1 in 200,000 T cells, with each clonotype covered 10x on average. The immunoSEQ hsTCRB Kit was used to generate TCR beta libraries. The authors' pipeline ran thus. ImmunoSEQ Data Assistant and ImmunoSEQ Analyzer were used for data analysis, and V, D and J genes were assigned according to IMGT definitions. Clonality, which ranges from 0 to 1, was calculated as one minus the normalized Shannon entropy of productive rearrangement frequencies. Only overrepresented clonotypes making up at least 0.05% of the repertoire of each patient were included in the public clonotype analysis. Repertoires from some twelve age-matched healthy donors in immuneACCESS were used as clonality controls. Not all clones reach the TCRdb copy of this immuneACCESS table, which keeps in-frame sequences only. Checked studies attribute under half of the gap to unresolved V genes and leave the rest unexplained. That table is the source of V, J and clone size, and D and trimming were worked out from the DNA. The sample records around 250,000 clones, under 80% of which are singletons. 15% of the sample is held by the ten biggest clonotypes.

This clone was counted a single time. The antigen it recognizes is unknown. Nothing much larger sits one base from this clone, and base qualities are not available. The clonotype originates from a human donor with chronic lymphocytic leukemia. Recombination connected TRBV18 to TRBJ2-7; 9 of the junction bases match TRBD2. The starting material was PBMCs, obtained after 24 months of ibrutinib treatment. The nucleotides are TGTGCCAGCTCACCGGGCGCGGGAGGGTACGAGCAGTACTTC. This encodes CASSPGAGGYEQYF. The CDR3, completed at both ends by the reference TRBV18 and TRBJ2-7 genes, gives the full variable domain NAGVMQNPRHLVRRRGQEARLRCSPMKGHSHVYWYRQLPEEGLKFMVYLQKENIIDESGMPKERFSAEFPKEGPSILRIQQVVRGDSAAYFCASSPGAGGYEQYFGPGTRLTVT.